This entry lists 18 T cell receptor beta chains sequenced from one sample in a study of cytomegalovirus exposure and HLA in healthy donors. The method was immunoSEQ multiplex PCR; TCRdb's version includes in-frame clones alone and lacks a portion of them. Among under 100,000 clones listed, 85% to 95% were seen once. Sequences were obtained from PBMCs. The receptors shown here come from a woman aged 18-29 years in good health and CMV-seronegative.

The chain uses TRBV29-1 and TRBJ2-5; 9 bases agree with TRBD1. Germline-derived CDR1 and CDR2 are SQVTM and ANQGSEA. The CDR3 runs 14 residues. With 6 bases clipped from V and 3 bases from J, the junction kept 8 bases outside the gene matches. CDR3: CSVFSGTGKETQYF. DNA for the CDR3: TGCAGCGTCTTCTCCGGGACAGGGAAAGAGACCCAGTACTTC.

The chain is built from TRBV4-1 and TRBJ2-7; 9 nucleotides match TRBD2. The V segment lost 4 bases and the J segment 3 bases; nucleotides outside the gene matches: 13. CDR1 MGHRA and CDR2 YSYEKL come from the germline V gene. This CDR3 spans 17 amino acids. CDR3 sequence reads: CASSLRPALAGIYEQYF. The CDR3, as DNA: TGCGCCAGCAGCCTACGACCCGCTCTAGCGGGAATCTACGAGCAGTACTTC.

This chain connects TRBV11-2 to TRBJ1-1; the match to TRBD1 covers 9 bases. Germline V gene sequence: CDR1 SGHAT, CDR2 FQNNGV. The CDR3 consists of 14 residues. J gave up 1 base and V 4 bases, and 1 base lay outside the gene matches. This CDR3 reads CASSSGQGNTEAFF. The CDR3 DNA sequence: TGTGCCAGCAGCTCGGGACAGGGGAACACTGAAGCTTTCTTT.

The rearrangement links TRBV11-2 to TRBJ2-7; D unclear. The germline V gene has CDR1 SGHAT and CDR2 FQNNGV. The V end was cut by 3 bases, the J end by 6 bases, with 9 bases between. CDR3 length: 12 residues. In nucleotides, the CDR3 is TGTGCCAGCAGCTTTCTAGACCCCGAGCAGTACTTC. Its protein product is CASSFLDPEQYF.

The gene calls are TRBV25-1 and TRBJ1-6, with 7 bases lining up with TRBD1. This CDR3 comprises 13 residues. Looked up from germline, CDR1 is MGHDK and CDR2 is SYGVNS. The V gene end was trimmed by 8 bases and the J gene end by 5 bases; junction bases not matched to a gene: 3. The CDR3 region has the DNA TGTGCCAGCGTACAGGGGAATAATTCACCCCTCCACTTT. This codes for CASVQGNNSPLHF.

The V gene is TRBV11-2, the J gene TRBJ1-2; D is unresolved. CDR1 and CDR2 from the germline V gene are SGHAT and FQNNGV. The CDR3 has 17 residues. Trimming took off 1 base at V and 5 bases at J, with 20 bases between the two ends. DNA of the CDR3: TGTGCCAGCAGCTTAGTGGCACAGCACCATCCCCTGTATGGCTACACCTTC. Translating gives CASSLVAQHHPLYGYTF.

A single count supports this clone. The chain carries TRBV13 and TRBJ2-5, with D possibly TRBD2 on 6 matching bases. Per the germline V gene, CDR1 is PRHDT and CDR2 is FYEKMQ (reference sequence). V was pared by 3 bases and J by 5 bases, with 10 bases between. This CDR3 is built from 13 residues. The CDR3 protein is CASSFREMETQYF. Here the CDR3 DNA reads TGTGCCAGCAGCTTTCGGGAGATGGAGACCCAGTACTTC.

J is TRBJ1-5 and V is TRBV7-2; no reliable D call. V was pared by 5 bases and J by 0 bases, with 11 bases between. The CDR3 contains 15 residues. CDR1 is SGHTA and CDR2 is FQGNSA in the germline V gene. CDR3 DNA: TGTGCCAGCAGCGACAACAATTATAGCAATCAGCCCCAGCATTTT. Protein: CASSDNNYSNQPQHF.

This sequence joins TRBV6-5 and TRBJ1-6; D is unresolved. Trimming took 0 bases from V and 7 from J, leaving 4 bases between them. Germline CDR1 and CDR2: MNHEY and SVGAGI. CDR3 length: 13 amino acids. The CDR3 loop is CASSYSGNSPLHF. CDR3 bases: TGTGCCAGCAGTTACTCCGGGAATTCACCCCTCCACTTT.

V usage is TRBV9 and J usage is TRBJ2-7, with D uncertain. The CDR3 has 12 amino acids. Germline assignment: CDR1 SGDLS and CDR2 YYNGEE. Trimming removed 3 bases from V and 6 bases from J, with 10 bases in between. CDR3 nucleotide sequence: TGTGCCAGCAGCGACGGCGGCAGCGAGCAGTACTTC. Translating it yields CASSDGGSEQYF.

The gene calls are TRBV14 and TRBJ2-1, with D unresolved. The CDR3 is made up of 15 amino acids. Trimming cost V 2 bases and J 0 bases, with 8 bases left between them. Germline V gene sequence: CDR1 SGHDN, CDR2 FVKESK. CDR3 amino acids: CASSQTPRSYNEQFF. For the CDR3, the DNA is TGTGCCAGCAGCCAAACACCTCGCTCCTACAATGAGCAGTTCTTC.

DNA for the CDR3: TGTGCCAGCAGCCAAGCGCGGGAGAACTCCTACGAGCAGTACTTC. Translation gives CASSQARENSYEQYF. The V and J genes are TRBV4-2 and TRBJ2-7; the match to TRBD2 covers 7 bases. The CDR3 extends over 15 amino acids. Germline V CDR1 and CDR2: LGHNA, YNFKEQ. V trimming: 1 base; J trimming: 0 bases; junction bases outside the gene matches: 3.

The chain has TRBV6-4 and TRBJ2-1; D may be TRBD1 (5 bases). CDR1 is MRHNA and CDR2 is SNTAGT in the germline V gene. Trimming took 0 bases from V and 12 from J, leaving 12 bases between them. The CDR3 has 13 amino acids. The CDR3 here is CASSDSERTRQFF. In nucleotides, the CDR3 is TGTGCCAGCAGTGACTCGGAACGGACAAGGCAGTTCTTC.

The V call is TRBV5-1, the J call TRBJ2-2; possibly TRBD1 for D (5 bases). The CDR3 extends over 15 amino acids. CDR1 SGHRS and CDR2 YFSETQ come from the germline V gene. Trimming pared 0 bases from V and 0 bases from J, leaving 6 bases between. The CDR3 reads CASSLGQPNTGELFF. The CDR3, as DNA: TGCGCCAGCAGCTTGGGACAGCCGAACACCGGGGAGCTGTTTTTT.

This clone came up once. V and J are TRBV11-2 and TRBJ2-7, with TRBD1 as a possible D gene (6 bases). Germline values: CDR1 SGHAT, CDR2 FQNNGV. This CDR3 has 14 amino acids. V was clipped by 5 bases and J by 2 bases, with 13 bases between them. DNA for the CDR3: TGTGCCAGCAGCCTTAGGGGACAAACCTACGAGCAGTACTTC. It yields the protein CASSLRGQTYEQYF.

This rearrangement joins TRBV6-5 to TRBJ1-2, with 8 bases aligning to TRBD1. Looked up from germline, CDR1 is MNHEY and CDR2 is SVGAGI. Trimming at V came to 6 bases and at J to 2 bases, leaving 5 bases not matched to a gene. This CDR3 has 14 amino acids. The chain's CDR3 is CASRTGGVNYGYTF. The DNA of the CDR3 is TGTGCCAGCAGAACAGGGGGGGTAAACTATGGCTACACCTTC.

The chain carries TRBV5-6 and TRBJ1-1; 9 nucleotides line up with TRBD1. After removal of 4 bases from V and 10 bases from J, the junction contained 14 bases not matched to a gene. The CDR3 consists of 15 residues. CDR1 and CDR2 (germline): SGHDT, YYEEEE. The CDR3 reads CASSTEQQGAIRAFF. The CDR3 bases are TGTGCCAGCAGCACGGAACAACAGGGGGCGATCCGAGCTTTCTTT.

The chain joins TRBV6-5 to TRBJ2-7, with 7 bases identical to TRBD1. With V trimmed by 6 bases and J by 2 bases, 7 bases remained unmatched. Germline V CDR1 and CDR2: MNHEY, SVGAGI. The CDR3 has 14 amino acids. CDR3 sequence (DNA): TGTGCCAGCAGCCGAGACAGGGTCACCTACGAGCAGTACTTC. Encoded protein: CASSRDRVTYEQYF.